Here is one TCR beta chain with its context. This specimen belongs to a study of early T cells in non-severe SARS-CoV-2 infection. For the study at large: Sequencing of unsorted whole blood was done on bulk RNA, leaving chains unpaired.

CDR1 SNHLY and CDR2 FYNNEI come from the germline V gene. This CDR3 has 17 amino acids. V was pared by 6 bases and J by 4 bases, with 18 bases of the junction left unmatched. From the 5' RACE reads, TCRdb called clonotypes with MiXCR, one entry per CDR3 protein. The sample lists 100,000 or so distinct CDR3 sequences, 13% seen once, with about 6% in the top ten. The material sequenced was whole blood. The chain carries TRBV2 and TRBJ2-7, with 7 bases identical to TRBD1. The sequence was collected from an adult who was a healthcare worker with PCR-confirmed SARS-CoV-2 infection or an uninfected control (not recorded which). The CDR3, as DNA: TGTGCCAGCAGCGAGGATTCCGGGACAGCGCTATGGTACGAGCAGTACTTC. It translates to CASSEDSGTALWYEQYF.